Following are 26 T cell receptor beta chains from one sample sequenced in a study of cytomegalovirus exposure and HLA in healthy donors (dated by TCRdb to the late 2010s). The method was the immunoSEQ multiplex PCR assay. A mixture of 60 forward primers for TCR Vbeta segments and 13 reverse primers for TCR Jbeta segments was used in the multiplex PCR. TCRdb retrieved this table from immuneACCESS and kept in-frame rearrangements only. Not all clones are present; in checked studies, unresolved V genes account for under half, and no reason is known for the remainder. Recorded for this sample are 120,000 to 150,000 clones; over 75% of them occurred a single time. The ten biggest clones cover about 10% of the sample. The sequenced sample was PBMCs. Source of these receptors: a woman aged 45-65 years in good health and CMV-seropositive.

V gene TRBV5-6 combines with J gene TRBJ2-1; possibly TRBD1 for D (5 bases). The CDR3 has 14 amino acids. Trimming took 2 bases from V and 7 from J, leaving 13 bases between them. Germline CDR1 is SGHDT and CDR2 is YYEEEE. The CDR3 bases are TGTGCCAGCAGCTTACCCACAGGACCGAATGAGCAGTTCTTC. Protein: CASSLPTGPNEQFF.

This chain connects TRBV5-1 to TRBJ2-7; the match to TRBD1 covers 10 bases. Germline CDR1 is SGHRS and CDR2 is YFSETQ. Trimming took 4 bases from V and 5 from J; bases not matched to a gene: 6. The CDR3 length is 14 residues. CDR3 coding DNA: TGCGCCAGCAGCCCGGGGACAGGGGAAAACGAGCAGTACTTC. It yields the protein CASSPGTGENEQYF. The full variable domain, completed using reference TRBV5-1 and TRBJ2-7, is KAGVTQTPRYLIKTRGQQVTLSCSPISGHRSVSWYQQTPGQGLQFLFEYFSETQRNKGNFPGRFSGRQFSNSRSEMNVSTLELGDSALYLCASSPGTGENEQYFGPGTRLTVT.

The chain couples TRBV6-1 to TRBJ2-5, with 9 positions matching TRBD1. The end of the DNA is better explained by TRBJ2-7, so the J call may be wrong. This CDR3 is 14 amino acids long. Germline CDR1 is MNHNS and CDR2 is SASEGT. The CDR3 DNA sequence: TGTGCCAGCAGTGCAAACAGGGGGCTCGGCGAGCAGTACTTC. It codes for CASSANRGLGEQYF.

This clone was seen more than once but under ten times. The chain couples TRBV6-5 to TRBJ2-3; 7 bases fit TRBD1. This CDR3 is 14 amino acids long. Germline assignment: CDR1 MNHEY and CDR2 SVGAGI. V trimming: 6 bases; J trimming: 4 bases; junction bases outside the gene matches: 7. The CDR3 loop is CASRRDTGADTQYF. The DNA of the CDR3 is TGTGCCAGCAGACGTGATACAGGGGCAGATACGCAGTATTTT.

CDR3 DNA sequence: TGTGCCAGCAGCCTCAGGGGCGTCTACAATGAGCAGTTCTTC. Protein product: CASSLRGVYNEQFF. V gene TRBV4-2 combines with J gene TRBJ2-1; perhaps TRBD1 as D (6 bases). Germline V gene data show CDR1 as LGHNA and CDR2 as YNFKEQ. V was clipped by 4 bases and J by 3 bases, with 10 bases between them. This CDR3 comprises 14 residues.

The chain is built from TRBV11-3 and TRBJ1-6; 9 nucleotides line up with TRBD1. CDR1 is SGHNT, CDR2 YENEEA, per germline. This CDR3 comprises 16 residues. J was trimmed by 8 bases and V by 4 bases; bases with no gene match: 9. CDR3 amino acids: CASSYWTGEEDSPLHF. The CDR3 coding sequence is TGTGCCAGCAGCTACTGGACAGGGGAGGAGGATTCACCCCTCCACTTT.

The rearrangement joins TRBV7-3 to TRBJ2-2, with TRBD1 as a possible D gene (6 bases). Germline-derived CDR1 and CDR2 are SGHTA and FQGTGA. Trimming left V 5 bases short and J 1 base short, with 11 bases between. The CDR3 length is 15 residues. This CDR3 reads CASSVDSLNTGELFF. Here the CDR3 DNA reads TGTGCCAGCAGCGTGGACAGCCTGAACACCGGGGAGCTGTTTTTT.

The rearrangement joins TRBV2 to TRBJ2-1; 9 nucleotides agree with TRBD2. V was pared by 9 bases and J by 4 bases, with 4 bases of the junction left unmatched. This CDR3 is 13 amino acids long. CDR1 is SNHLY and CDR2 is FYNNEI in the germline V gene. The CDR3 nucleotides are TGTGCCAGTAGGACTAGCGAGTACAATGAGCAGTTCTTC. This codes for CASRTSEYNEQFF.

This clone was detected only a few times. The chain couples TRBV6-5 to TRBJ1-6, with TRBD1 matching 9 bases. Per germline, CDR1 MNHEY and CDR2 SVGAGI. CDR3 length: 14 residues. J was trimmed by 7 bases and V by 6 bases; bases with no gene match: 4. The CDR3 nucleotides read TGTGCCAGCAGCCGACAGGGGGAGAATTCACCCCTCCACTTT. Amino acid sequence: CASSRQGENSPLHF.

This clone was seen a few times. V usage is TRBV14 and J usage is TRBJ1-1; a weak D match, TRBD1 (5 bases). The CDR3 is 11 residues long. The V gene's germline CDR1 is SGHDN and CDR2 FVKESK. With 5 bases removed from V and 11 bases from J, the gap between germline ends came to 12 bases. The CDR3 is CASSGGFAAFF. The CDR3 nucleotides read TGTGCCAGCAGCGGGGGGTTTGCGGCTTTCTTT. The full variable domain, in which reference TRBV14 and TRBJ1-1 provide the parts outside the CDR3, is EAGVTQFPSHSVIEKGQTVTLRCDPISGHDNLYWYRRVMGKEIKFLLHFVKESKQDESGMPNNRFLAERTGGTYSTLKVQPAELEDSGVYFCASSGGFAAFFGQGTRLTVV.

CDR3 amino acids: CASSSRQPYEQYF. For the CDR3, the DNA is TGTGCCAGCAGTTCCCGACAGCCCTACGAGCAGTACTTC. The chain couples TRBV28 to TRBJ2-7, with D maybe TRBD1 (5 bases). Germline CDR1 reads MDHEN; CDR2 reads SYDVKM. The CDR3 consists of 13 residues. V lost 4 bases and J lost 2, with 9 bases in between.

The DNA of the CDR3 is TGTGCCAGCTCCCTGGGTGGAGGAGAGACCCAGTACTTC. Protein sequence: CASSLGGGETQYF. This chain links TRBV18 with TRBJ2-5, with D possibly TRBD2 on 5 matching bases. Deletions cut 6 bases from V and 4 bases from J, with 12 bases between. The CDR3 consists of 13 residues. Per germline, CDR1 KGHSH and CDR2 LQKENI.

The chain combines TRBV28 with TRBJ1-2; unclear D gene. Germline V lookup: CDR1 MDHEN, CDR2 SYDVKM. V lost 4 bases and J 5 bases, leaving 5 bases between the germline ends. This CDR3 is 11 amino acids long. The CDR3 reads CASSSQYGYTF. DNA for the CDR3: TGTGCCAGCAGTTCACAATATGGCTACACCTTC.

As to this clone: Other nucleotide sequences from this sample produce the same CDR3. The chain is built from TRBV28 and TRBJ1-5; 8 bases line up with TRBD1. Germline CDR1 and CDR2: MDHEN and SYDVKM. With 8 bases clipped from V and 4 bases from J, the junction kept 4 bases outside the gene matches. This CDR3 has 13 residues. The CDR3 DNA follows: TGTGCCAGCTCTACAGGGGGGAATCAGCCCCAGCATTTT. The encoded protein is CASSTGGNQPQHF.

CDR3 protein: CASSSWGELSGYTF. The CDR3 coding sequence is TGTGCCAGCAGCTCGTGGGGGGAATTAAGCGGCTACACCTTC. This chain uses TRBV7-9 with TRBJ1-2, with D tentatively TRBD1 (5 bases). Germline CDR1 is SEHNR and CDR2 is FQNEAQ (reference sequence). The CDR3 is made up of 14 amino acids. V lost 4 bases, J lost 8 bases, and 17 bases lay in between.

This clone came up a few times. The chain recombines TRBV11-3 with TRBJ2-5; TRBD1 might be the D (5 bases). The germline gives CDR1 SGHNT, CDR2 YENEEA. V was cut by 1 base and J by 5 bases, with 8 bases left in between. CDR3 length equals 13 residues. The CDR3 loop is CASSLGGRETQYF. DNA for the CDR3: TGTGCCAGCAGCTTAGGGGGCAGGGAGACCCAGTACTTC.

The chain combines TRBV7-2 with TRBJ2-7, with D hard to call. The germline V and J ends were trimmed by 2 bases and 2 bases, with 7 bases remaining between them. The CDR3 has 13 amino acids. Germline-derived CDR1 and CDR2 are SGHTA and FQGNSA. CDR3 in amino acids: CASSLFQAYEQYF. In nucleotides, the CDR3 is TGTGCCAGCAGCTTATTCCAGGCCTACGAGCAGTACTTC.

The chain is built from TRBV4-2 and TRBJ2-5; no clear D. V was cut by 4 bases and J by 4 bases, with 10 bases left in between. The CDR3 extends over 13 amino acids. The V gene's germline CDR1 is LGHNA and CDR2 YNFKEQ. CDR3 sequence: CASSRPFGETQYF. For the CDR3, the DNA is TGTGCCAGCAGCCGCCCGTTCGGAGAGACCCAGTACTTC.

The genes are TRBV19 and TRBJ2-5; maybe TRBD2 (6 bases). V gave up 5 bases and J gave up 4 bases, with 14 bases separating them. Germline values: CDR1 LNHDA, CDR2 SQIVND (reference sequence). The CDR3 contains 14 residues. The CDR3 region is CASSPLRGSETQYF. CDR3 nucleotide sequence: TGTGCCAGTAGTCCCTTGCGGGGTTCAGAGACCCAGTACTTC.

V usage is TRBV2 and J usage is TRBJ2-3; a possible D gene is TRBD2 (5 bases). The CDR3 has 15 residues. Trimming pared 3 bases from V and 0 bases from J, leaving 10 bases between. Germline-derived CDR1 and CDR2 are SNHLY and FYNNEI. The CDR3 is CASSDPSRSTDTQYF. CDR3 coding DNA: TGTGCCAGCAGTGACCCTAGCAGGAGCACAGATACGCAGTATTTT.

CDR3 sequence reads: CASSLGTGGWRDTEAFF. The CDR3 DNA reads TGTGCCAGCAGCTTAGGGACAGGGGGCTGGAGGGACACTGAAGCTTTCTTT. The chain couples TRBV11-1 to TRBJ1-1; 11 positions agree with TRBD1. Germline V gene data show CDR1 as SGHAT and CDR2 as FQDESV (reference sequence). The CDR3 runs to 17 residues. After removal of 1 base from V and 3 bases from J, the junction contained 7 bases not matched to a gene. Based on the CDR3 plus reference TRBV11-1 and TRBJ1-1, the full variable domain is EAEVAQSPRYKITEKSQAVAFWCDPISGHATLYWYRQILGQGPELLVQFQDESVVDDSQLPKDRFSAERLKGVDSTLKIQPAELGDSAMYLCASSLGTGGWRDTEAFFGQGTRLTVV.

V and J are TRBV7-3 and TRBJ2-3, with D perhaps matching TRBD1 (6 bases). Germline loops: CDR1 SGHTA, CDR2 FQGTGA. The V end lost 5 bases, the J end lost 4 bases, and 16 bases lay between the germline ends. The CDR3 covers 15 residues. The CDR3 DNA reads TGTGCCAGCAGCCTTGGCCCAGGGGACCCAGATACGCAGTATTTT. Its protein is CASSLGPGDPDTQYF.

The V and J genes are TRBV29-1 and TRBJ2-2; no clear D gene. Trimming took 5 bases from V and 1 from J, leaving 5 bases between them. The length of the CDR3 is 12 residues. Germline CDR1 is SQVTM and CDR2 is ANQGSEA. CDR3 sequence: CSVRGNTGELFF. CDR3 DNA: TGCAGCGTTCGAGGGAACACCGGGGAGCTGTTTTTT.

The chain links TRBV6-5 to TRBJ2-2, with D uncertain. Germline V gene data show CDR1 as MNHEY and CDR2 as SVGAGI. This CDR3 is 12 amino acids long. Trimming removed 11 bases from V and 8 bases from J, with 15 bases in between. In nucleotides, the CDR3 is TGTGCCGCAGGAATTGAGCAAGGGGAGCTGTTTTTT. It yields the protein CAAGIEQGELFF.

The chain recombines TRBV5-1 with TRBJ2-2; TRBD2 aligns across 12 bases. CDR1 is SGHRS, CDR2 YFSETQ, per germline. Germline trimming cut 4 bases from V and 6 bases from J; bases unmatched to any gene: 4. The CDR3 extends over 15 amino acids. The CDR3 sequence: CASSQGTSGPGELFF. The CDR3 DNA follows: TGCGCCAGCAGCCAGGGGACTAGCGGGCCCGGGGAGCTGTTTTTT. Filled out from reference TRBV5-1 and TRBJ2-2, the complete variable domain reads KAGVTQTPRYLIKTRGQQVTLSCSPISGHRSVSWYQQTPGQGLQFLFEYFSETQRNKGNFPGRFSGRQFSNSRSEMNVSTLELGDSALYLCASSQGTSGPGELFFGEGSRLTVL.

This chain links TRBV5-1 with TRBJ2-5, with 7 bases aligning to TRBD1. The CDR3 sequence is 14 residues long. In germline, CDR1 is SGHRS, CDR2 YFSETQ. Trimming took 4 bases from V and 4 from J; bases not matched to a gene: 7. The DNA of the CDR3 is TGCGCCAGCAGCGAAAGACAGGGTACAGAGACCCAGTACTTC. It codes for CASSERQGTETQYF.